This TCR beta chain came from a study of cytomegalovirus exposure and HLA in healthy donors. Findings of the study overall: TCR beta sequences numbering under 20,000 were associated with HLA alleles at 0.05 false discovery rate in a later analysis. Among the most significant clusters, several appeared linked to common viral pathogens in a later analysis. CMV antigen specificity of three CMV-associated chains was confirmed in vitro. For most TCR beta V segments, an earlier analysis put the productive rate at about 90% or about 30% of the time.

The V and J ends lost 4 bases and 5 bases, in that order; junction bases with no gene match: 7. In germline, CDR1 is MRHNA, CDR2 SNTAGT. The CDR3 covers 15 residues. A multiplex PCR was run with 60 Vbeta primers and 13 Jbeta primers. Repertoires were generated with immunoSEQ multiplex PCR, while TCRdb's copy carries only in-frame clones and drops some. The data contain 160,000 or so clones, around 69% of them singletons. On this clone itself: Its antigen is still unknown.

The clonotype originates from a woman in her thirties in good health and CMV-seronegative. Specimen: PBMCs. The chain employs TRBV6-4 and TRBJ2-1; 8 nucleotides align to TRBD2. The CDR3 nucleotides are TGTGCCAGCAGTGTCAGAGCGGGAGCGAACAATGAGCAGTTCTTC. It specifies CASSVRAGANNEQFF.